This T cell receptor beta chain was observed in a study of shared clonotypes between healthy human individuals. Per germline, CDR1 LNHDA and CDR2 SQIVND (reference sequence). Trimming removed 6 bases from V and 3 bases from J, with 18 bases in between. This CDR3 contains 15 residues. Produced via immunoSEQ multiplex PCR; TCRdb's table is partial and in-frame only. The sample has under 2.5 million clones, less than 95% seen once. This chain joins TRBV19 and TRBJ2-7; possibly TRBD2 for D (6 bases). The material sequenced was naive CD4+ T cells from PBMCs. Subset described: CD45RA+ positively selected. The sequence was obtained from a man younger than 35 in good health. Some clones in this sample may be carry-over from other donors' samples. CDR3 residues: CASSGLGIADYEQYF. CDR3 sequence (DNA): TGTGCCAGTAGCGGTTTGGGCATAGCGGACTACGAGCAGTACTTC.